Below, 19 T cell receptor beta chains from the same sample are listed, as sequenced in a study of OX40 agonist ivuxolimab in advanced cancers. Data came from immunoSEQ multiplex PCR; TCRdb stores just in-frame clones and leaves some out. The sample has under 55,000 clones; over 85% are singletons. This material consisted of CD4+ or CD8+ T cells sorted from blood, taken in a trial of the OX40 agonist ivuxolimab. The source is an adult with an advanced solid tumor such as melanoma, head and neck, liver or kidney cancer.

This chain joins TRBV5-1 and TRBJ2-6; maybe TRBD1 (6 bases). The CDR3 runs to 18 residues. V lost 0 bases, J lost 4 bases, and 17 bases lay in between. Germline V gene lookup returns CDR1 SGHRS and CDR2 YFSETQ. This CDR3 reads CASSLGQVDAPGANVLTF. The CDR3 DNA reads as TGCGCCAGCAGCTTGGGACAGGTTGACGCTCCCGGGGCCAACGTCCTGACTTTC.

There are a few counts of this clone. The chain uses TRBV27 and TRBJ1-4; 7 bases are shared with TRBD1. Germline V gives CDR1 MNHEY, CDR2 SMNVEV (reference sequence). V dropped 0 bases and J dropped 7; count of bases not matched to a gene: 5. The CDR3 is made up of 15 amino acids. The CDR3 is CASSLSATGSEKLFF. In DNA form, the CDR3 reads TGTGCCAGCAGTTTATCCGCGACAGGGAGTGAAAAACTGTTTTTT. The full variable domain, with the rest looked up from reference TRBV27 and TRBJ1-4, is EAQVTQNPRYLITVTGKKLTVTCSQNMNHEYMSWYRQDPGLGLRQIYYSMNVEVTDKGDVPEGYKVSRKEKRNFPLILESPSPNQTSLYFCASSLSATGSEKLFFGSGTQLSVL.

This sequence joins TRBV27 and TRBJ2-1, with D possibly matching TRBD1 (5 bases). V shed 2 bases and J shed 4 bases, with 12 bases lying between them. Germline V lookup: CDR1 MNHEY, CDR2 SMNVEV (reference sequence). CDR3 length: 15 amino acids. CDR3 region: CASSLGADSYNEQFF. The CDR3 DNA sequence: TGTGCCAGCAGTTTAGGGGCCGACAGTTACAATGAGCAGTTCTTC.

This chain uses TRBV28 with TRBJ2-1; 9 bases map to TRBD2. V lost 7 bases and J lost 0; bases outside the gene matches: 4. Germline V gene lookup returns CDR1 MDHEN and CDR2 SYDVKM. This CDR3 spans 15 amino acids. The CDR3: CASTYSGSSYNEQFF. The CDR3 DNA reads as TGTGCCAGCACTTATAGCGGGAGCTCCTACAATGAGCAGTTCTTC.

DNA for the CDR3: TGCGCCAGCAGCCCCAGTCGGTACAATGAGCAGTTCTTC. It yields the protein CASSPSRYNEQFF. V gene TRBV4-3 combines with J gene TRBJ2-1, with D hard to call. The germline gives CDR1 LGHNA, CDR2 YSLEER. Trimming took off 4 bases at V and 4 bases at J, with 8 bases between the two ends. The CDR3 length is 13 residues.

The J gene is TRBJ2-5, the V gene TRBV7-9; the D gene is possibly TRBD2 (5 bases). The CDR3 totals 12 residues. The V end was cut by 3 bases, the J end by 11 bases, with 13 bases between. Germline V CDR1 and CDR2: SEHNR, FQNEAQ (reference sequence). The CDR3: CASSFGVREQYF. In DNA, the CDR3 is TGTGCCAGCAGCTTCGGGGTTCGAGAGCAGTACTTC.

This clone was detected once. The V and J genes are TRBV5-8 and TRBJ2-7, with D maybe TRBD1 (6 bases). There are 14 residues in the CDR3. Germline lookup yields CDR1 SGHTS and CDR2 YDEGEE. Between the trimmed V and J ends, which lost 2 bases and 6 bases, there was a span of 15 bases. The CDR3 coding sequence is TGTGCCAGCAGCTTCGCCTTGGGGGCCCGCGAGCAGTACTTC. Its protein is CASSFALGAREQYF.

The J gene is TRBJ1-5, the V gene TRBV25-1; D possibly corresponds to TRBD1 (5 bases). In germline, CDR1 is MGHDK, CDR2 SYGVNS. The length of the CDR3 is 13 residues. V gave up 8 bases and J gave up 9 bases, with 17 bases separating them. The DNA of the CDR3 is TGTGCCAGCTCGTTAGGGGCGAGCGGGCCCCAGCATTTT. Translation gives CASSLGASGPQHF.

The CDR3 DNA reads TGTGCCAGCAGCCGAATATGGGGCAGGGTCGGGGAGACCCAGTACTTC. The encoded protein is CASSRIWGRVGETQYF. The chain combines TRBV11-1 with TRBJ2-5; the D gene is possibly TRBD1 (5 bases). Trimming shortened V by 5 bases and J by 5 bases, and 21 bases separated the two germline ends. The CDR3 runs to 16 residues. CDR1 SGHAT and CDR2 FQDESV come from the germline V gene (reference sequence).

The count of this clone is one. The rearrangement joins TRBV15 to TRBJ2-2, with 8 positions matching TRBD2. This CDR3 has 14 residues. Germline CDR1 reads LNHNV; CDR2 reads YYDKDF (reference sequence). V gave up 11 bases and J gave up 3 bases; unmatched junction bases: 8. CDR3 region: CALRTSGDTGELFF. DNA for the CDR3: TGTGCCCTCCGAACTAGCGGAGACACCGGGGAGCTGTTTTTT.

The chain recombines TRBV9 with TRBJ2-5; 10 bases are shared with TRBD2. Matching the DNA end better, TRBJ2-7 makes the J call doubtful. The germline gives CDR1 SGDLS, CDR2 YYNGEE. The CDR3 is made up of 14 amino acids. DNA for the CDR3: TGTGCCAGCAGCTTCCTAGCGGGGGCCTACGAGCAGTACTTC. Translating gives CASSFLAGAYEQYF.

This clone was counted a few times. The gene calls are TRBV7-2 and TRBJ2-2, with D perhaps TRBD1 (6 bases). The V gene's germline CDR1 is SGHTA and CDR2 FQGNSA. The CDR3 consists of 13 residues. Between the trimmed V and J ends, which lost 5 bases and 5 bases, there was a span of 9 bases. In DNA form, the CDR3 reads TGTGCCAGCAGCCCCGGGACAACCGGGGAGCTGTTTTTT. Its protein is CASSPGTTGELFF.

A single count supports this clone. This chain uses TRBV6-5 with TRBJ2-2; 9 bases align to TRBD1. The CDR3 runs 14 residues. CDR1 is MNHEY, CDR2 SVGAGI, per germline. Germline trimming cut 6 bases from V and 3 bases from J; bases unmatched to any gene: 2. The CDR3 protein is CASSGTGYTGELFF. The CDR3 DNA sequence: TGTGCCAGCAGCGGGACAGGGTACACCGGGGAGCTGTTTTTT.

The chain carries TRBV7-8 and TRBJ2-3, with D possibly being TRBD2 (6 bases). The germline gives CDR1 SGHVS, CDR2 FQNEAQ. This CDR3 contains 14 residues. The V end lost 5 bases, the J end lost 5 bases, and 14 bases lay between the germline ends. The chain's CDR3 is CASSTPGEVDTQYF. CDR3 nucleotides: TGTGCCAGCAGCACCCCGGGGGAGGTAGATACGCAGTATTTT.

The genes are TRBV28 and TRBJ2-7, with D perhaps matching TRBD1 (6 bases). The germline V gene encodes CDR1 MDHEN and CDR2 SYDVKM. The CDR3 is 17 amino acids. V lost 5 bases and J lost 4, with 24 bases in between. This CDR3 reads CASSTAIQGTPLYEQYF. CDR3 nucleotide sequence: TGTGCCAGCAGTACCGCAATACAGGGAACCCCCCTTTACGAGCAGTACTTC.

On this clone itself: Within the sample, other DNA sequences also encode this same CDR3. The rearrangement joins TRBV6-5 to TRBJ2-7, with D maybe TRBD2 (5 bases). The germline V and J ends were trimmed by 0 bases and 0 bases, with 6 bases remaining between them. The CDR3 has 14 residues. CDR1 is MNHEY, CDR2 SVGAGI, per germline. The chain's CDR3 is CASSYSGSSYEQYF. As DNA, the CDR3 is TGTGCCAGCAGTTACTCGGGGAGCTCCTACGAGCAGTACTTC.

V is TRBV7-9 and J is TRBJ1-1; maybe TRBD1 (5 bases). Germline CDR1 and CDR2: SEHNR and FQNEAQ (reference sequence). V was pared by 5 bases and J by 11 bases, with 18 bases between. CDR3 length equals 13 residues. The CDR3 protein is CASSPSEQGSAFF. CDR3 DNA: TGTGCCAGCAGCCCCTCGGAGCAGGGTTCGGCTTTCTTT.

This chain connects TRBV13 to TRBJ2-7, with unresolved D. The V end was cut by 4 bases, the J end by 4 bases, with 23 bases between. In germline, CDR1 is PRHDT, CDR2 FYEKMQ (reference sequence). The CDR3 covers 17 residues. The DNA of the CDR3 is TGTGCCAGCAGCTCCCGGACCCGACTCCAACCCGGATACGAGCAGTACTTC. Residues: CASSSRTRLQPGYEQYF.

This rearrangement joins TRBV13 to TRBJ2-2; no definite D call. Trimming shortened V by 0 bases and J by 0 bases, and 5 bases separated the two germline ends. Per the germline V gene, CDR1 is PRHDT and CDR2 is FYEKMQ (reference sequence). The CDR3 contains 15 residues. The CDR3 nucleotides read TGTGCCAGCAGCTTAGGTTTTACGAACACCGGGGAGCTGTTTTTT. Translating it yields CASSLGFTNTGELFF.